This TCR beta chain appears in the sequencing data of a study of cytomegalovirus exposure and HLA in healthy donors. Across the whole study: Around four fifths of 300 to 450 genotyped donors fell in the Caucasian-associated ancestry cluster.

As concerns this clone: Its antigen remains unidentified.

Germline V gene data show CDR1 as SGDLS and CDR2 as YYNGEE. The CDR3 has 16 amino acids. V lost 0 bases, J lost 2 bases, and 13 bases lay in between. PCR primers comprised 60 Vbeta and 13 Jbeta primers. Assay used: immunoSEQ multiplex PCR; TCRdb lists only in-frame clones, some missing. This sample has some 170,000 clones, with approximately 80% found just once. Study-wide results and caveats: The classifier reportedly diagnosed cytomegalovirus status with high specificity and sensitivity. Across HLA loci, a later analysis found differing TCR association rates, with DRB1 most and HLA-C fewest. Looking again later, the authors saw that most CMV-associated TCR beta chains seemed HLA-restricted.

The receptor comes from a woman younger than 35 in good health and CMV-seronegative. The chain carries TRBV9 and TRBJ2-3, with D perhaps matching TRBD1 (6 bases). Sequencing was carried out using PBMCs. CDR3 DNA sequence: TGTGCCAGCAGCGTAGGCGTCAGGGGCTACACAGATACGCAGTATTTT. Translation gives CASSVGVRGYTDTQYF.